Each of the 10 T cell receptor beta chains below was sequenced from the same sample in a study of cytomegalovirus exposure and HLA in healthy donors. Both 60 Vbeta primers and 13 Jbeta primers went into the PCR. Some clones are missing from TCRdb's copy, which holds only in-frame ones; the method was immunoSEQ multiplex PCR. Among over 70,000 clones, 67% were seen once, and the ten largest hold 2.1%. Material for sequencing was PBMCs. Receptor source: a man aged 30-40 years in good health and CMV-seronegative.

Written as DNA, the CDR3 is TGTGCCTGGAGTTGGGACAGCCCTGAAGCTTTCTTT. Translating gives CAWSWDSPEAFF. The chain carries TRBV30 and TRBJ1-1, with 7 bases matching TRBD1. After removal of 2 bases from V and 6 bases from J, the junction contained 3 bases not matched to a gene. This CDR3 contains 12 residues. Germline-derived CDR1 and CDR2 are GTSNPN and SVGIG (reference sequence).

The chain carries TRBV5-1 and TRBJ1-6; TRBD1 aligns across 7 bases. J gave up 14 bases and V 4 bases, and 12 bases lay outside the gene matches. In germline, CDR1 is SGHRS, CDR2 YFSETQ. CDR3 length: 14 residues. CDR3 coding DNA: TGCGCCAGCAGCCTAGGGACAGCCGTGGGGACCCTCCACTTT. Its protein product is CASSLGTAVGTLHF.

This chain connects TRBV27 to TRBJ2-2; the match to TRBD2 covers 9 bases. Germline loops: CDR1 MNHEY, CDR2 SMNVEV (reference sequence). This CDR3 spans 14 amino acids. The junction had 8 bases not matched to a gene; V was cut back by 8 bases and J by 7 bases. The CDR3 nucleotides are TGTGCCAGCTCGACTAGCGGTCTTGTCGGGGAGCTGTTTTTT. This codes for CASSTSGLVGELFF.

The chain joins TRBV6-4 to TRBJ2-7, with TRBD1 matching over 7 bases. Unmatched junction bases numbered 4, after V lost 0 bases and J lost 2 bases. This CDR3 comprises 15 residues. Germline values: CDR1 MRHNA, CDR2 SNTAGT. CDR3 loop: CASSDSTGSTYEQYF. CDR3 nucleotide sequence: TGTGCCAGCAGTGACTCGACAGGGAGTACCTACGAGCAGTACTTC.

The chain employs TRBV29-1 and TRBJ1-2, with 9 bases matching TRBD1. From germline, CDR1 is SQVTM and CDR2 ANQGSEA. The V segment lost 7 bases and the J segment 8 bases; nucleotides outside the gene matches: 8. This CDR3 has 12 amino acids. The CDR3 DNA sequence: TGCAGCGGCAGACAGGGGGACGGGGGCTACACCTTC. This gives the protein CSGRQGDGGYTF.

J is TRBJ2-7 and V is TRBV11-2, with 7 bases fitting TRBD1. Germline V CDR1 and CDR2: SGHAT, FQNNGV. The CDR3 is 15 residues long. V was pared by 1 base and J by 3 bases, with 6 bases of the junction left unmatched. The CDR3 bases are TGTGCCAGCAGCTTAGGCCCTACAGGGGTCTACGAGCAGTACTTC. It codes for CASSLGPTGVYEQYF.

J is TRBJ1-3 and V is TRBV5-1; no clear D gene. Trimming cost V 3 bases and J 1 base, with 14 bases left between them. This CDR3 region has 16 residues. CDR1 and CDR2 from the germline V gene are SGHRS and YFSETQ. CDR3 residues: CASSYEGWRSGNTIYF. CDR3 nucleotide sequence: TGCGCCAGCAGCTACGAGGGATGGCGATCTGGAAACACCATATATTTT.

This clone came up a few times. CDR3: CAANRAGRNQPQHF. CDR3 coding DNA: TGCGCCGCCAATCGGGCAGGGCGCAATCAGCCCCAGCATTTT. V usage is TRBV10-1 and J usage is TRBJ1-5, with D perhaps matching TRBD1 (5 bases). Germline V CDR1 and CDR2: WNHNN, SYGVQD (reference sequence). V lost 11 bases to trimming and J lost 2 bases, with 16 bases between them. This CDR3 contains 14 residues.

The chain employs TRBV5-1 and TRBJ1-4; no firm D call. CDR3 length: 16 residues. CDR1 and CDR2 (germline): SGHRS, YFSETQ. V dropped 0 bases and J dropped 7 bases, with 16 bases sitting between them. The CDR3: CASSLVVGGSAEKLFF. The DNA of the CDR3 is TGCGCCAGCAGCTTGGTAGTTGGCGGATCAGCTGAAAAACTGTTTTTT. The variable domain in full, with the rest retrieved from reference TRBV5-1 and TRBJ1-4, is KAGVTQTPRYLIKTRGQQVTLSCSPISGHRSVSWYQQTPGQGLQFLFEYFSETQRNKGNFPGRFSGRQFSNSRSEMNVSTLELGDSALYLCASSLVVGGSAEKLFFGSGTQLSVL.

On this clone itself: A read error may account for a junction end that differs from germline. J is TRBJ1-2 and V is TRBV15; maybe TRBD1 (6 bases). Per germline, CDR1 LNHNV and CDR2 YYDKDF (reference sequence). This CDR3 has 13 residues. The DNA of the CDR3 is TGTGCCACCAGCCGCCAGGGGCCGGATGGCTACCCCTTC. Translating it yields CATSRQGPDGYPF. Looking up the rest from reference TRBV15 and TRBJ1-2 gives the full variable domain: DAMVIQNPRYQVTQFGKPVTLSCSQTLNHNVMYWYQQKSSQAPKLLFHYYDKDFNNEADTPDNFQSRRPNTSFCFLDIRSPGLGDTAMYLCATSRQGPDGYPFGSGTRLTVV.